This T cell receptor (beta chain) was sequenced in a study of blood T cells in healthy people across ages. Study details: About one barcoded beta molecule was captured per two T cells (by template switching).

The CDR3 spans 18 residues. Germline values: CDR1 SGHRS, CDR2 YFSETQ. V shed 3 bases, J shed 6 bases, and the junction held 9 bases outside the gene matches. As concerns this clonotype: The antigen is undetermined.

Whole-study findings and limits: Aged donors had fewer naive CD4+ cells and lower diversity than long-lived donors.

In each sample, at least 6.5 million PBMCs were isolated. Each sample provided at least 5.5 micrograms of extracted total RNA. A second PCR, run for about 6 to 12 cycles, used a sample-barcoded 5' primer plus a J-beta primer mix. TCRdb redid the calling of the 5' RACE reads with MiXCR, one entry per CDR3 protein. Of 1.6 million or so distinct CDR3 sequences detected, about 35% appear once; the ten largest clones hold roughly 12%. The chain is built from TRBV5-1 and TRBJ2-2; 15 bases line up with TRBD2. Sequencing was carried out using blood. The sequence came from a woman aged 25 to 39 in good health. The CDR3 region has the DNA TGCGCCAGCAGCTCGGGACTAGCGGGAGGATCGGGTGCCGGGGAGCTGTTTTTT. Amino acid sequence: CASSSGLAGGSGAGELFF.